The rows below give T cell receptor beta chains drawn from one sample of a study of PD-1 blockade in classical Hodgkin lymphoma. TCRdb's table, derived via immunoSEQ multiplex PCR, lists solely in-frame clones and lacks some. The sample yields 29,000 or so clones, around 70% seen once. This specimen was peripheral blood mononuclear cells (PBMCs), taken before the second cycle of nivolumab. The receptors shown here come from a human donor with classical Hodgkin lymphoma. CDR3s include the opening cysteine and the closing phenylalanine or tryptophan. A D gene is named only where the DNA matches it firmly. Not every row has a clone size; where given, it reads once, few, many or a size class.

clone_size	d_call	v_call	j_call	cdr3_aa	cdr3_nt
NA	TRBD1	TRBV7-6	TRBJ1-1	CASSLGQGVYTEAFF	TGTGCCAGCAGCTTAGGGCAGGGGGTTTACACTGAAGCTTTCTTT
NA	NA	TRBV21-1	TRBJ2-1	CASSAIGGWSGSYNEQFF	TGTGCCAGCAGCGCCATTGGCGGGTGGAGCGGCTCCTACAATGAGCAGTTCTTC
NA	TRBD2	TRBV9	TRBJ2-1	CASRSSGGYEQFF	TGTGCCAGCCGATCTAGCGGGGGGTATGAGCAGTTCTTC
NA	NA	TRBV4-3	TRBJ2-7	CASSQDDVQTYEQYF	TGCGCCAGCAGCCAAGATGATGTCCAAACCTACGAGCAGTACTTC
once	NA	TRBV19	TRBJ1-2	CASTLSGGRFYGYTF	TGTGCCAGTACCCTATCAGGTGGCAGATTCTATGGCTACACCTTC
NA	NA	TRBV4-3	TRBJ2-2	CASSQEYNLLNTGELFF	TGCGCCAGCAGCCAAGAATACAACCTCCTCAACACCGGGGAGCTGTTTTTT
NA	TRBD1	TRBV30	TRBJ1-6	CAWSEGQGWDNSPLHF	TGTGCCTGGAGCGAGGGACAGGGATGGGATAATTCACCCCTCCACTTT
once	NA	TRBV5-4	TRBJ1-3	CASSLSRVGDTIYF	TGTGCCAGCAGCTTGTCCAGGGTCGGGGACACCATATATTTT
few	NA	TRBV6-1	TRBJ2-1	CASSESWVAYIEQFF	TGTGCCAGCAGTGAATCCTGGGTGGCCTACATTGAGCAGTTCTTC
NA	NA	TRBV7-9	TRBJ2-3	CASSLSGHTDTQYF	TGTGCCAGCAGCTTGTCGGGGCATACAGATACGCAGTATTTT
NA	NA	TRBV7-9	TRBJ1-6	CASSLVSDSFNSPLHF	TGTGCCAGCAGCTTAGTGTCGGACAGCTTTAATTCACCCCTCCACTTT
medium-sized	TRBD2	TRBV28	TRBJ2-4	CASNPTGGGYPIQYF	TGTGCCAGCAACCCCACCGGCGGGGGTTATCCCATTCAGTACTTC
NA	NA	TRBV7-6	TRBJ2-2	CASSLGGANTGELFF	TGTGCCAGCAGCTTAGGGGGGGCCAACACCGGGGAGCTGTTTTTT
NA	NA	TRBV27	TRBJ2-3	CASRLGTGGRVTQYF	TGTGCCAGCAGACTCGGGACAGGAGGGAGGGTTACGCAGTATTTT
NA	NA	TRBV5-1	TRBJ1-1	CASSLEGGTEAFF	TGCGCCAGCAGCTTGGAGGGGGGTACTGAAGCTTTCTTT
NA	TRBD1	TRBV7-3	TRBJ1-6	CASSSGQPNSPLHF	TGTGCCAGCAGCTCGGGACAGCCCAATTCACCCCTCCACTTT
once	TRBD2	TRBV27	TRBJ2-5	CASSPLGLAGKETQYF	TGTGCCAGCAGCCCGCTGGGACTAGCGGGTAAAGAGACCCAGTACTTC
few	NA	TRBV27	TRBJ1-5	CASSATGYNQPQHF	TGTGCCAGCAGTGCGACAGGATACAATCAGCCCCAGCATTTT
once	NA	TRBV27	TRBJ1-5	CASSLSPASDQPQHF	TGTGCCAGCAGTTTATCCCCGGCGTCAGATCAGCCCCAGCATTTT
medium-sized	NA	TRBV4-3	TRBJ2-7	CASSQGRGEQYF	TGCGCCAGCAGCCAAGGCAGGGGCGAGCAGTACTTC
NA	NA	TRBV30	TRBJ2-2	CAWSFGTGELFF	TGTGCCTGGAGTTTCGGTACCGGGGAGCTGTTTTTT
NA	TRBD2	TRBV10-3	TRBJ2-5	CAISLAGGQETQYF	TGTGCCATCAGTCTAGCGGGGGGCCAAGAGACCCAGTACTTC
NA	NA	TRBV21-1	TRBJ1-5	CASSKVSRRGQGGQSSNQPQHF	TGTGCCAGCAGCAAAGTAAGCCGTAGGGGACAGGGTGGCCAATCCAGCAATCAGCCCCAGCATTTT
NA	TRBD1	TRBV19	TRBJ2-5	CASSSTGSGETQYF	TGTGCCAGTAGCTCGACAGGGTCAGGAGAGACCCAGTACTTC
NA	NA	TRBV27	TRBJ1-1	CASGHPGNTEAFF	TGTGCCAGCGGACATCCAGGGAACACTGAAGCTTTCTTT
once	TRBD1	TRBV4-1	TRBJ2-3	CASSFRDRGGTDTQYF	TGCGCCAGCAGCTTCCGGGACAGGGGAGGCACAGATACGCAGTATTTT
NA	NA	TRBV6-4	TRBJ1-2	CASSEGSRYTF	TGTGCCAGCAGTGAGGGCAGTCGCTACACCTTC